These T cell receptor beta chains were read from a single sample in a study of cytomegalovirus exposure and HLA in healthy donors. The assay was immunoSEQ multiplex PCR, and TCRdb's table has in-frame clones only and misses some. In the table there are 120,000 to 150,000 clones, roughly two thirds of which are singletons. Sequencing used PBMCs. These receptors all come from a woman aged 40 to 50 in good health and CMV-seronegative. Both conserved end residues are part of each CDR3. A D gene is named only where the DNA matches it firmly. Size values are once, few and many counts, or a class for expanded clones, and some rows have none.

>TRBJ1-1|TRBV4-1|-|-
CASSQDIDTNAFF
TGCGCCAGCAGCCAAGATATTGATACAAACGCTTTCTTT
>TRBJ2-7|TRBV2|TRBD1|many
CASSGDSYEQYF
TGTGCCAGCAGTGGGGACAGCTACGAGCAGTACTTC
>TRBJ1-1|TRBV29-1|TRBD1|-
CSVDDRGEDTEAFF
TGCAGCGTTGACGACAGGGGGGAGGACACTGAAGCTTTCTTT
>TRBJ1-1|TRBV7-2|-|-
CASSLQGLGWDTEAFF
TGTGCCAGCAGCTTACAGGGCCTGGGCTGGGACACTGAAGCTTTCTTT
>TRBJ1-3|TRBV15|TRBD1|-
CATSRSGQGNTIYF
TGTGCCACCAGCAGATCGGGACAGGGAAACACCATATATTTT
>TRBJ1-5|TRBV7-8|TRBD1|-
CASSPDRGRSNQPQHF
TGTGCCAGCAGCCCCGACAGGGGTCGAAGCAATCAGCCCCAGCATTTT
>TRBJ1-2|TRBV5-4|TRBD1|once
CASQGGGYGYTF
TGTGCCAGCCAGGGGGGCGGTTACGGCTACACCTTC
>TRBJ1-2|TRBV5-1|-|-
CASHSLAGGDYGYTF
TGCGCCAGCCACTCGCTAGCGGGGGGAGACTATGGCTACACCTTC
>TRBJ2-3|TRBV15|TRBD2|-
CATIGGGGPDTQYF
TGTGCCACTATCGGGGGGGGAGGACCAGATACGCAGTATTTT
>TRBJ2-2|TRBV18|-|-
CASAGQRDGELFF
TGTGCCAGCGCCGGACAGAGGGACGGGGAGCTGTTTTTT
>TRBJ2-7|TRBV5-6|TRBD2|-
CASSWGGNFYEQYF
TGTGCCAGCAGCTGGGGGGGAAACTTCTACGAGCAGTACTTC
>TRBJ1-5|TRBV2|-|-
CGSGDNSNQPQHF
TGTGGGTCAGGGGACAATAGCAATCAGCCCCAGCATTTT
>TRBJ1-5|TRBV5-4|-|-
CASSQDYYSNQPQHF
TGTGCCAGCAGCCAGGACTATTATAGCAATCAGCCCCAGCATTTT
>TRBJ1-1|TRBV18|-|-
CASTREGGNTEAFF
TGTGCCAGCACCAGGGAGGGCGGTAACACTGAAGCTTTCTTT
>TRBJ1-1|TRBV7-9|TRBD1|-
CASSLLGQGARTEAFF
TGTGCCAGCAGCCTTCTTGGGCAGGGGGCGAGGACTGAAGCTTTCTTT
>TRBJ1-4|TRBV2|TRBD1|-
CASRRGQGDLWKLFF
TGTGCCAGTCGACGGGGACAGGGAGATTTGTGGAAACTGTTTTTT
>TRBJ2-1|TRBV27|-|-
CASSLRELNEQFF
TGTGCCAGCAGTCTAAGAGAGCTTAATGAGCAGTTCTTC
>TRBJ2-5|TRBV18|-|-
CASSPRVETQYF
TGTGCCAGCTCACCACGCGTGGAGACCCAGTACTTC
>TRBJ2-1|TRBV27|TRBD2|-
CASQPSQGAGGLRRFF
TGTGCCAGCCAACCCTCCCAGGGAGCGGGGGGGCTTCGACGGTTCTTC
>TRBJ2-3|TRBV5-1|-|-
CASSLGGGHRDTQYF
TGCGCCAGCAGCTTGGGGGGCGGACACAGGGATACGCAGTATTTT
>TRBJ1-2|TRBV18|-|-
CASSPLTENYGYTF
TGTGCCAGCTCACCGCTTACGGAGAACTATGGCTACACCTTC
>TRBJ2-2|TRBV5-4|-|-
CASSSFAGTGELFF
TGTGCCAGCAGTTCCTTCGCCGGGACCGGGGAGCTGTTTTTT
>TRBJ1-3|TRBV4-1|-|-
CASSQGRTSGNTIYF
TGCGCCAGCAGCCAAGGGAGGACCTCTGGAAACACCATATATTTT
>TRBJ2-1|TRBV5-1|TRBD1|-
CASSSTGTGLWKEQFF
TGCGCCAGCAGCAGTACCGGGACAGGACTTTGGAAGGAGCAGTTCTTC
>TRBJ1-2|TRBV10-3|TRBD1|-
CAITPGQGGYTF
TGTGCCATCACCCCTGGACAGGGCGGCTACACCTTC
>TRBJ2-3|TRBV5-1|TRBD2|-
CASSSGLAGFSDTQYF
TGCGCCAGCAGTTCAGGACTAGCGGGGTTCTCAGATACGCAGTATTTT
>TRBJ1-5|TRBV6-6|-|-
CASSYRENQPQHF
TGTGCCAGCAGTTACAGGGAGAATCAGCCCCAGCATTTT
>TRBJ1-2|TRBV6-1|-|-
CASSEGGSGHGYTF
TGTGCCAGCAGTGAAGGAGGCAGCGGCCATGGCTACACCTTC
>TRBJ1-2|TRBV7-6|TRBD1|-
CASSPGPGRGLFGYTF
TGTGCCAGCAGCCCAGGACCGGGCAGGGGGCTTTTTGGCTACACCTTC
>TRBJ1-1|TRBV19|TRBD1|once
CASSTLSGQRNTEAFF
TGTGCCAGTAGTACCCTCTCGGGACAGCGAAACACTGAAGCTTTCTTT
>TRBJ1-6|TRBV7-3|-|-
CASSLVKLDRLNSPLHF
TGTGCCAGCAGCTTAGTGAAGCTCGACAGGCTCAATTCACCCCTCCACTTT
>TRBJ1-4|TRBV6-5|TRBD1|-
CASSSPTGEKLFF
TGTGCCAGCAGTTCTCCGACAGGGGAAAAACTGTTTTTT
>TRBJ1-6|TRBV5-5|TRBD1|few
CASSYLPGQGNSPLHF
TGTGCCAGCAGCTATCTACCGGGACAGGGTAATTCACCCCTCCACTTT
>TRBJ2-2|TRBV6-5|-|-
CASRRDTGELFF
TGTGCCAGCAGGAGAGACACCGGGGAGCTGTTTTTT
>TRBJ1-2|TRBV7-8|-|-
CASSLRSQGTGGYTF
TGTGCCAGCAGCTTAAGGAGCCAGGGAACGGGTGGCTACACCTTC
>TRBJ1-1|TRBV5-1|-|few
CASSLTGGEAFF
TGCGCCAGCAGCTTAACGGGGGGTGAAGCTTTCTTT
>TRBJ1-2|TRBV5-1|-|-
CASSQDRMSGYTF
TGCGCCAGCAGCCAAGACAGAATGAGTGGCTACACCTTC
>TRBJ1-4|TRBV19|-|-
CASRNDEGEKLFF
TGTGCCAGTAGAAATGACGAGGGAGAAAAACTGTTTTTT
>TRBJ1-6|TRBV19|TRBD1|-
CASSTTGMSLHF
TGTGCCAGTAGTACGACAGGGATGTCCCTCCACTTT
>TRBJ2-3|TRBV7-8|TRBD2|-
CASSLPLAGPPTDTQYF
TGTGCCAGCAGCTTACCACTAGCGGGGCCCCCCACAGATACGCAGTATTTT
>TRBJ1-5|TRBV6-1|-|-
CASSDRSHQPQHF
TGTGCCAGCAGTGATAGAAGTCATCAGCCCCAGCATTTT
>TRBJ1-2|TRBV5-6|TRBD1|few
CASSQGQGGGYTF
TGTGCCAGCAGCCAAGGACAGGGGGGTGGCTACACCTTC
>TRBJ2-3|TRBV27|-|few
CASSSRGGRDTQYF
TGTGCCAGCAGTTCCAGGGGAGGGAGAGATACGCAGTATTTT
>TRBJ2-1|TRBV2|-|few
CASSDRQGNNEQFF
TGTGCCAGCAGTGATAGGCAGGGTAACAATGAGCAGTTCTTC